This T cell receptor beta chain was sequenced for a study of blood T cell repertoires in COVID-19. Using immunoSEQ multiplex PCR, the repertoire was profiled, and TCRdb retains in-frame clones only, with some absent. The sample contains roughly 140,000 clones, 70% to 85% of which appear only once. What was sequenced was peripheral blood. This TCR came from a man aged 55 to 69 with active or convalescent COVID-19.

This CDR3 reads CASSVDGRIPTSGRENEQFF. The CDR3 bases are TGTGCCAGCAGCGTAGATGGGCGGATCCCGACTAGCGGGAGAGAGAATGAGCAGTTCTTC. The chain combines TRBV9 with TRBJ2-1; TRBD2 matches 12 bases. The CDR3 contains 20 residues. Trimming removed 0 bases from V and 7 bases from J; junction bases left unmatched: 17. The germline V gene has CDR1 SGDLS and CDR2 YYNGEE.